These T cell receptor beta chains were read from a single sample in a study of blood T cell repertoires in COVID-19. Using immunoSEQ multiplex PCR, the repertoire was profiled, and TCRdb retains in-frame clones only, with some absent. The sample holds more than 45,000 clones, nearly 85% seen once. The sample taken for sequencing was peripheral blood. The receptors shown here come from a man aged 35 to 55 with acute or convalescent COVID-19. CDR3s include the opening cysteine and the closing phenylalanine or tryptophan. Each record gives: J gene, V gene, CDR3 length, clone size, CDR3 protein. Size values are once, few and many counts, or a class for expanded clones, and some rows have none.

TRBJ1-2 | TRBV3-1/TRBV3-2 | 14 | once | CASSHDREIYGYTF
TRBJ1-5 | TRBV11-3 | 11 | NA | CASSFRRPQHF
TRBJ1-5 | TRBV2 | 13 | NA | CASAGTGGGPQHF
TRBJ1-2 | TRBV5-1 | 14 | NA | CASSPGGFNYGYTF
TRBJ2-3 | TRBV6-1 | 18 | NA | CASSELVVGGTSTDTQYF
TRBJ1-2 | TRBV11-2 | 15 | NA | CASSGGQGLSRGYTF
TRBJ1-2 | TRBV2 | 13 | NA | CASSEAAGYGYTF
TRBJ1-1 | TRBV5-1 | 14 | NA | CASSSEQGRTEAFF
TRBJ2-5 | TRBV7-9 | 12 | NA | CAAGGQVETQYF
TRBJ2-3 | TRBV5-1 | 15 | NA | CASSLLAGGGDTQYF
TRBJ1-2 | TRBV18 | 15 | NA | CASSLRDRESGGYTF
TRBJ2-4 | TRBV27 | 15 | NA | CASSLSVGRGNIQYF
TRBJ1-1 | TRBV7-9 | 13 | NA | CASSFGQGTEAFF
TRBJ2-7 | TRBV11-3 | 14 | few | CASSRTGDSYEQYF
TRBJ2-3 | TRBV6-5 | 13 | NA | CACRTGWLDTQYF
TRBJ1-6 | TRBV7-2 | 13 | NA | CASSSNRNSPLHF
TRBJ1-4 | TRBV5-1 | 16 | NA | CASRTTGSGSGEKLFF
TRBJ2-4 | TRBV20-1 | 11 | NA | CSAPQGNIQYF
TRBJ2-7 | TRBV6-5 | 13 | NA | CASFAGGPCEQYF
TRBJ2-3 | TRBV3-1/TRBV3-2 | 13 | NA | CASSRQSTDTQYF
TRBJ2-1 | TRBV5-4 | 15 | NA | CASSFRTSGTHEQFF
TRBJ2-7 | TRBV27 | 15 | NA | CASSSLGQGDGEQYF
TRBJ1-4 | TRBV11-2 | 14 | NA | CASSLPLENEKLFF
TRBJ1-2 | TRBV13 | 12 | NA | CASSVRQGGYTF
TRBJ2-5 | TRBV2 | 12 | NA | CASKGLQETQYF
TRBJ1-6 | TRBV9 | 14 | NA | CASSTAQYNSPLHF
TRBJ1-5 | TRBV27 | 17 | NA | CASSRKGKGDSNQPQHF